This entry concerns a single TCR beta chain. What it binds is not known. The sample belongs to a study of naive and memory T cell subsets. Overall study findings and caveats: Possibly reflecting memory cells re-expressing CD45RA, a few larger clonotypes occurred in naive repertoires, especially CD8.

An equimolar mix of two oligonucleotides served as the beta constant-region primer for TRBC1 and TRBC2. Four rounds of PCR amplified the ligated cDNA using nested alpha and beta constant-region primers plus SP2. A single record per CDR3 protein comes from TCRdb applying MiXCR to the UMI-ligation and nested PCR reads. The repertoire has approximately 100,000 distinct CDR3 sequences, around 15% of them found once; the top ten carry around 2.8%. Sequenced: naive CD8+ T cells from blood. The receptor comes from a human donor in good health.

The CDR3: CASSLSTRHEQYF. Here the CDR3 DNA reads TGTGCCAGCAGTTTATCTACGCGGCACGAGCAGTACTTC. The chain combines TRBV27 with TRBJ2-7; D is unresolved. V lost 0 bases and J 5 bases, leaving 8 bases between the germline ends. The germline V gene has CDR1 MNHEY and CDR2 SMNVEV (reference sequence). This CDR3 has 13 residues.